This T cell receptor (beta chain) comes out of a study of control samples from healthy donors and cancer patients. Germline CDR1 SGHDT, CDR2 YYEEEE. The CDR3 has 14 residues. Losses at the gene ends were 2 bases for V and 8 bases for J; bases not matched to a gene: 10. Repertoires were generated with immunoSEQ multiplex PCR, while TCRdb's copy carries only in-frame clones and drops some. The table records about 100,000 clones, 87% of them present only once. The chain links TRBV5-6 to TRBJ2-7; 7 positions agree with TRBD1. The sequenced sample was blood. This clonotype was sampled from a woman in her fifties or sixties in good health. This CDR3 reads CASSFSSGQAKQYF. DNA for the CDR3: TGTGCCAGCAGCTTCTCATCCGGACAGGCGAAGCAGTACTTC. The variable domain in full, with the rest retrieved from reference TRBV5-6 and TRBJ2-7, is DAGVTQSPTHLIKTRGQQVTLRCSPKSGHDTVSWYQQALGQGPQFIFQYYEEEERQRGNFPDRFSGHQFPNYSSELNVNALLLGDSALYLCASSFSSGQAKQYFGPGTRLTVT.